The T cell receptor (beta chain) described here comes from a study of cytomegalovirus exposure and HLA in healthy donors. Study-wide context: The 120 or so validation repertoires used a platform that matched the one used for the 500 to 700 first-cohort repertoires, as a later analysis reported. General observations from the study: Diagnosis of cytomegalovirus status made by the classifier reportedly showed high specificity and sensitivity. Cytomegalovirus-associated status was assigned to about 160 TCR beta chains.

This clone was picked up one time. The antigen is not known. V was trimmed by 5 bases and J by 0 bases, leaving 16 bases between them. Germline lookup yields CDR1 MGHDK and CDR2 SYGVNS. This CDR3 region has 16 residues. The table came from immunoSEQ multiplex PCR; TCRdb's copy has only in-frame clones and leaves some out. The sample lists a few hundred thousand clones; more than 80% were seen once. From the roughly 120-subject validation cohort, which was separate from the roughly 670-subject first cohort, the donors were drawn. Sample: PBMCs. The TCR sequence derives from a woman younger than 30 in good health and CMV-seronegative. This rearrangement joins TRBV25-1 to TRBJ1-2; TRBD1 is a possible D gene (6 bases). The CDR3 loop is CASSNSWGGPNYGYTF. The CDR3 DNA reads as TGTGCCAGCAGTAATTCTTGGGGGGGCCCTAACTATGGCTACACCTTC.